This TCR beta chain stems from a study of blood T cell repertoires in COVID-19. Study background: Spain, Italy and the United States supplied samples that represented acute and convalescent COVID-19. T cells, B-cell-depleted T cells, or PBMCs supplied cDNA or gDNA.

Researchers sorted participants into cohorts using their self-reported clinical history. Measured with immunoSEQ multiplex PCR; TCRdb has only the in-frame clones, and not every one. The profile shows under 250,000 clones, about four fifths of them singletons. After removal of 5 bases from V and 6 bases from J, the junction contained 13 bases not matched to a gene. Germline CDR1 reads SGHAT; CDR2 reads FQNNGV. The CDR3 sequence is 16 residues long. This clone has ten or more counts. The chain couples TRBV11-2 to TRBJ2-1; the match to TRBD2 covers 7 bases. This TCR was sampled from an older woman who had recovered from COVID-19. The specimen sequenced was PBMCs or T cells enriched from blood (not recorded which). The DNA of the CDR3 is TGTGCCAGCAGCCCCGGGGGGTCTTTCGGGTTCAATGAGCAGTTCTTC. It encodes CASSPGGSFGFNEQFF.